What follows are 24 T cell receptor beta chains derived from one specimen sequenced in a study of blood T cell repertoires in COVID-19. Generated by immunoSEQ multiplex PCR, the TCRdb table keeps only in-frame clones and is missing some. The table includes 110,000 to 150,000 clones, 81% detected once. Material for sequencing was peripheral blood. Source of these receptors: a human donor in a cohort sampled during active COVID-19.

This chain connects TRBV4-3 to TRBJ2-7; D perhaps matches TRBD1 (6 bases). This CDR3 region has 15 residues. Deletions cut 0 bases from V and 3 bases from J, with 12 bases between. Per germline, CDR1 LGHNA and CDR2 YSLEER. The CDR3 loop is CASSQDRGRGYEQYF. CDR3 nucleotide sequence: TGCGCCAGCAGCCAAGATCGTGGCAGGGGCTACGAGCAGTACTTC.

This clone was recorded once. This chain links TRBV2 with TRBJ1-6; TRBD1 might be the D (6 bases). The germline V gene encodes CDR1 SNHLY and CDR2 FYNNEI. With 6 bases removed from V and 2 bases from J, the gap between germline ends came to 14 bases. The CDR3 consists of 16 residues. The CDR3 loop reads CASSKRDIPYNSPLHF. CDR3 nucleotides: TGTGCCAGCAGCAAACGGGACATACCCTATAATTCACCCCTCCACTTT.

This clone is a singleton in its sample. The V gene is TRBV19, the J gene TRBJ2-7; possibly TRBD1 for D (6 bases). V lost 0 bases, J lost 3 bases, and 12 bases lay in between. This CDR3 region has 15 residues. Germline V gene sequence: CDR1 LNHDA, CDR2 SQIVND (reference sequence). CDR3 protein: CASSIDLWGLYEQYF. The CDR3 nucleotides are TGTGCCAGTAGTATAGATCTATGGGGGCTCTACGAGCAGTACTTC.

The chain has TRBV28 and TRBJ1-4; 9 bases are a match to TRBD1. The CDR3 has 14 amino acids. The ends lost 6 bases at V and 5 bases at J; junction bases unmatched: 4. The V gene's germline CDR1 is MDHEN and CDR2 SYDVKM. This CDR3 reads CASRRGQGNEKLFF. CDR3 DNA: TGTGCCAGCAGGCGAGGACAGGGGAATGAAAAACTGTTTTTT.

In this sample, this clone turned up a few times. V usage is TRBV29-1 and J usage is TRBJ2-6; maybe TRBD1 (6 bases). This CDR3 comprises 15 residues. Germline loops: CDR1 SQVTM, CDR2 ANQGSEA. Trimming took 2 bases from V and 1 from J, leaving 9 bases between them. The CDR3 protein is CSVEQGGSGANVLTF. Here the CDR3 DNA reads TGCAGCGTTGAACAAGGGGGTTCTGGGGCCAACGTCCTGACTTTC.

This chain connects TRBV6-1 to TRBJ1-3; a possible D gene is TRBD1 (6 bases). V was clipped by 1 base and J by 2 bases, with 9 bases between them. Germline CDR1 is MNHNS and CDR2 is SASEGT. The CDR3 length is 15 residues. Here the CDR3 reads CASSEDRVAGNTIYF. For the CDR3, the DNA is TGTGCCAGCAGTGAAGACAGGGTTGCTGGAAACACCATATATTTT.

The chain couples TRBV4-2 to TRBJ1-5; D might be TRBD1 (6 bases). This CDR3 spans 15 amino acids. V lost 1 base and J lost 1, with 8 bases in between. The germline V gene encodes CDR1 LGHNA and CDR2 YNFKEQ. DNA of the CDR3: TGTGCCAGCAGCCAAGGCCAGGGGAGCAATCAGCCCCAGCATTTT. It is translated as CASSQGQGSNQPQHF.

This clone was detected only a few times. The chain uses TRBV2 and TRBJ2-7, with D possibly TRBD1 on 8 matching bases. The germline CDR1 and CDR2 sequences are SNHLY and FYNNEI. V was pared by 4 bases and J by 3 bases, with 13 bases between. This CDR3 is built from 14 residues. In DNA, the CDR3 is TGTGCCAGCAGTGTGAACAGGGGGGGCTACGAGCAGTACTTC. This sequence encodes CASSVNRGGYEQYF.

DNA of the CDR3: TGTGCCAGCAGGGGGGATACAGGGGGCAGGGAGACCCAGTACTTC. It codes for CASRGDTGGRETQYF. The V and J genes are TRBV28 and TRBJ2-5; 9 bases are a match to TRBD1. Trimming took 6 bases from V and 5 from J; bases not matched to a gene: 10. The CDR3 spans 15 residues. Germline loops: CDR1 MDHEN, CDR2 SYDVKM.

V and J are TRBV28 and TRBJ1-2, with D maybe TRBD1 (5 bases). Germline lookup yields CDR1 MDHEN and CDR2 SYDVKM. The CDR3 is made up of 14 amino acids. The germline V and J ends were trimmed by 7 bases and 5 bases, with 17 bases remaining between them. The CDR3: CASTVLGTSYGYTF. In nucleotides, the CDR3 is TGTGCCAGCACCGTTCTAGGGACTTCTTATGGCTACACCTTC.

The rearrangement joins TRBV18 to TRBJ2-7; maybe TRBD1 (6 bases). The germline CDR1 and CDR2 sequences are KGHSH and LQKENI. This CDR3 is 17 amino acids long. The V and J ends lost 2 bases and 12 bases respectively, with 29 bases between them. The CDR3 DNA is TGTGCCAGCTCACCAACTGCTGAACAGGGAGTTCCTTCGGGCAGGTACTTC. Residues: CASSPTAEQGVPSGRYF.

This clone was recorded only once. The chain employs TRBV2 and TRBJ2-7, with 9 nucleotides matching TRBD1. After removal of 10 bases from V and 5 bases from J, the junction contained 3 bases not matched to a gene. In germline, CDR1 is SNHLY, CDR2 FYNNEI. The CDR3 totals 11 residues. DNA of the CDR3: TGTGCCACCACAGGGGGCGACGAGCAGTACTTC. Translated: CATTGGDEQYF.

The CDR3 protein is CASSEQLRRNEQFF. The CDR3 DNA reads as TGTGCCAGCAGCGAACAGCTAAGGAGGAATGAGCAGTTCTTC. This chain links TRBV11-1 with TRBJ2-1; perhaps TRBD2 as D (5 bases). The CDR3 covers 14 residues. Per germline, CDR1 SGHAT and CDR2 FQDESV (reference sequence). V was trimmed by 5 bases and J by 7 bases, leaving 15 bases between them.

J is TRBJ2-3 and V is TRBV6-2 or TRBV6-3; 10 nucleotides line up with TRBD2. This CDR3 comprises 14 residues. Per the germline V gene, CDR1 is MNHEY and CDR2 is SVGEGT. V was pared by 5 bases and J by 4 bases, with 3 bases of the junction left unmatched. CDR3 in DNA: TGTGCCAGCAGTCGGACTAGCGGACCAGATACGCAGTATTTT. This gives the protein CASSRTSGPDTQYF.

The rearrangement joins TRBV3-1 (or the pseudogene TRBV3-2) to TRBJ2-5, with D tentatively TRBD2 (6 bases). CDR1 is LGHDT and CDR2 is YNNKEL in the germline V gene (reference sequence). The V end lost 1 base, the J end lost 5 bases, and 14 bases lay between the germline ends. The CDR3 is 15 residues long. The CDR3 sequence is CASSQGPGVQETQYF. The DNA of the CDR3 is TGTGCCAGCAGCCAAGGCCCGGGGGTTCAGGAGACCCAGTACTTC.

V is TRBV4-2 and J is TRBJ1-2; D may be TRBD1 (6 bases). V shed 1 base and J shed 7 bases, with 19 bases lying between them. Germline lookup yields CDR1 LGHNA and CDR2 YNFKEQ. The CDR3 loop spans 16 amino acids. CDR3 region: CASSQGLLTGAGGYTF. The CDR3 DNA reads TGTGCCAGCAGCCAAGGCCTATTGACAGGAGCTGGTGGCTACACCTTC.

The V and J genes are TRBV5-4 and TRBJ2-3; TRBD2 matches 9 bases. Trimming at V came to 4 bases and at J to 7 bases, leaving 16 bases not matched to a gene. Looked up from germline, CDR1 is SGHNT and CDR2 is YYREEE (reference sequence). The CDR3 totals 17 residues. CDR3 region: CASSLARLSGSENTQYF. CDR3 DNA sequence: TGTGCCAGCAGCCTGGCCAGACTTAGCGGGAGCGAGAATACGCAGTATTTT.

This chain uses TRBV20-1 with TRBJ2-3; the D gene is possibly TRBD2 (5 bases). V was clipped by 3 bases and J by 3 bases, with 16 bases between them. This CDR3 is 15 amino acids long. The germline V gene has CDR1 DFQATT and CDR2 SNEGSKA (reference sequence). The CDR3 DNA sequence: TGCAGTGCTAGTCGTGGACTCAGACCAACAGATACGCAGTATTTT. Translating it yields CSASRGLRPTDTQYF.

The rearrangement links TRBV18 to TRBJ2-7, with TRBD2 matching over 8 bases. The germline V gene has CDR1 KGHSH and CDR2 LQKENI. The J segment lost 2 bases and the V segment lost 3 bases, leaving 9 bases of the junction unmatched. The CDR3 consists of 16 residues. The CDR3 loop reads CASSPSSGRVTYEQYF. In nucleotides, the CDR3 is TGTGCCAGCTCACCGAGCAGCGGGAGAGTCACCTACGAGCAGTACTTC.

The V gene is TRBV4-3, the J gene TRBJ2-6; weak D call: TRBD1 (7 bases). The V and J ends lost 2 bases and 3 bases respectively, with 8 bases between them. This CDR3 contains 15 residues. CDR1 is LGHNA, CDR2 YSLEER, per germline. CDR3 protein: CASSQQGGGANVLTF. The CDR3 DNA reads TGCGCCAGCAGCCAACAGGGGGGTGGGGCCAACGTCCTGACTTTC.

The chain carries TRBV7-3 and TRBJ2-1; 7 bases are a match to TRBD2. V gave up 2 bases and J gave up 0 bases; unmatched junction bases: 4. This CDR3 spans 16 amino acids. The germline gives CDR1 SGHTA, CDR2 FQGTGA. The CDR3 here is CASSLLAESSYNEQFF. The CDR3 region has the DNA TGTGCCAGCAGCTTACTAGCGGAGAGCTCCTACAATGAGCAGTTCTTC.

This chain joins TRBV6-2 or TRBV6-3 and TRBJ2-1, with TRBD2 identical over 7 bases. CDR1 is MNHEY, CDR2 SVGEGT, per germline. V was clipped by 0 bases and J by 5 bases; unmatched bases: 4. The CDR3 extends over 15 amino acids. CDR3: CASSYSATSNNEQFF. CDR3 nucleotide sequence: TGTGCCAGCAGTTACTCTGCGACTAGCAACAATGAGCAGTTCTTC.

V and J are TRBV4-1 and TRBJ2-7; tentatively, D is TRBD1 (5 bases). With 3 bases removed from V and 1 base from J, the gap between germline ends came to 7 bases. CDR3 length: 13 amino acids. Germline V gives CDR1 MGHRA, CDR2 YSYEKL. Here the CDR3 reads CASSQDTSYEQYF. In DNA, the CDR3 is TGCGCCAGCAGCCAGGACACTTCCTACGAGCAGTACTTC.

V is TRBV19 and J is TRBJ1-1, with a tentative D call TRBD1 (5 bases). CDR1 is LNHDA, CDR2 SQIVND, per germline (reference sequence). Trimming left V 3 bases short and J 1 base short, with 15 bases between. The length of the CDR3 is 16 residues. The CDR3 sequence: CASSILIRGGNTEAFF. CDR3 DNA sequence: TGTGCCAGTAGTATTTTGATAAGGGGTGGGAACACTGAAGCTTTCTTT.